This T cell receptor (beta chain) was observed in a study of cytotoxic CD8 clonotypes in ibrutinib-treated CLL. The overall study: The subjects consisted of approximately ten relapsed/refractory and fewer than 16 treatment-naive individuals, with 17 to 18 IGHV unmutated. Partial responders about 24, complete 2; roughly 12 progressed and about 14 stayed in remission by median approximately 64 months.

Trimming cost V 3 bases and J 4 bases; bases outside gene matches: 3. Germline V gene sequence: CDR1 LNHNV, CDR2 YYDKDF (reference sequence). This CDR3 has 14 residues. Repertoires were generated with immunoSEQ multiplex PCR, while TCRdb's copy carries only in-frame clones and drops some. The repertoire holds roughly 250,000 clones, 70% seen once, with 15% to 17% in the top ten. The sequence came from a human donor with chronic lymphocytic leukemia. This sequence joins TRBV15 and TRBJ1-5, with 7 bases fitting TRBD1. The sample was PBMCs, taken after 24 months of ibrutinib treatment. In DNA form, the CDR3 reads TGTGCCACCAGCAGGGGGACAGTTAATCAGCCCCAGCATTTT. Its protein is CATSRGTVNQPQHF.